The following is a T cell receptor (beta chain) sequence with its context. The sample is drawn from a study of cytomegalovirus exposure and HLA in healthy donors. The CDR3 totals 13 residues. V was clipped by 6 bases and J by 8 bases, with 11 bases between them. Germline assignment: CDR1 MNHNS and CDR2 SASEGT. The repertoire was sequenced with immunoSEQ multiplex PCR; TCRdb's copy has only in-frame clones and lacks some. This table has more than 55,000 clones, more than 70% appearing once. The sequencing sample was made of PBMCs. The sequence was collected from a woman between 18 and 29 years old in good health and CMV-seronegative. This rearrangement joins TRBV6-1 to TRBJ1-6; a possible D gene is TRBD1 (6 bases). The CDR3: CASRINRDSPLHF. The DNA of the CDR3 is TGTGCCAGCAGAATTAACAGGGATTCACCCCTCCACTTT.